This TCR beta chain was retrieved from a study of PD-1 blockade in classical Hodgkin lymphoma. Overall study results and limits: CD4+ but not CD8+ TCR diversity rose significantly by C4D1. Exclusion was the outcome for patients who began nivolumab under 1 year after ASCT. Reports described newly diagnosed patients as having lower baseline TCR diversity than healthy donors.

Notes on this clone: Its target is not known.

Assay: immunoSEQ multiplex PCR; the TCRdb copy retains only in-frame clones and omits some. The sample gives 12,000 to 15,000 clones, over 80% of which show up once; roughly 4% is in the top ten. The V gene's germline CDR1 is SGDLS and CDR2 YYNGEE. The CDR3 runs to 16 residues. V lost 0 bases and J lost 7; bases outside the gene matches: 8. Every single patient, without exception, relapsed after autologous stem cell transplantation, and brentuximab vedotin exposure varied. The sequence derives from a human donor with classical Hodgkin lymphoma. The V and J genes are TRBV9 and TRBJ1-4; 8 nucleotides align to TRBD1. Sample: peripheral blood mononuclear cells (PBMCs), taken at baseline. CDR3: CASSVAFGQGGEKLFF. CDR3 sequence (DNA): TGTGCCAGCAGCGTAGCATTTGGACAGGGAGGTGAAAAACTGTTTTTT.